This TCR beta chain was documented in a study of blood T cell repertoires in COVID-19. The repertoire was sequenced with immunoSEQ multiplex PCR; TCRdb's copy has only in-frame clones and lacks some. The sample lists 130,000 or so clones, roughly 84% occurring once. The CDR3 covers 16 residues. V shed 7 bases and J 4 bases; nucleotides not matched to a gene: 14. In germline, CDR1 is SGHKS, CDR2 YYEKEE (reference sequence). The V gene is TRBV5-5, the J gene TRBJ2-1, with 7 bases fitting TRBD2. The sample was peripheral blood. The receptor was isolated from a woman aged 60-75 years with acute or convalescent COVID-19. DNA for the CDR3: TGTGCCAGCCGCCTTACCACGGGGGGACCTTACAATGAGCAGTTCTTC. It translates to CASRLTTGGPYNEQFF.